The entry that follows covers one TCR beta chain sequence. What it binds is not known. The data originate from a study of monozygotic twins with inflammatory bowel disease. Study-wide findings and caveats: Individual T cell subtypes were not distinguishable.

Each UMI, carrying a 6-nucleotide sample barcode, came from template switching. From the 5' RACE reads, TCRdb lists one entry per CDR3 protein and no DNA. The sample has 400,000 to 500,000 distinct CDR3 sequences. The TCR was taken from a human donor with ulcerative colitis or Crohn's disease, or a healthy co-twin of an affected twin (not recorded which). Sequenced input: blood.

This CDR3 is CASSLAPHIYNEQFF. V and J are TRBV5-8 and TRBJ2-1. The CDR3 length is 15 residues. CDR1 is SGHTS, CDR2 YDEGEE, per germline.